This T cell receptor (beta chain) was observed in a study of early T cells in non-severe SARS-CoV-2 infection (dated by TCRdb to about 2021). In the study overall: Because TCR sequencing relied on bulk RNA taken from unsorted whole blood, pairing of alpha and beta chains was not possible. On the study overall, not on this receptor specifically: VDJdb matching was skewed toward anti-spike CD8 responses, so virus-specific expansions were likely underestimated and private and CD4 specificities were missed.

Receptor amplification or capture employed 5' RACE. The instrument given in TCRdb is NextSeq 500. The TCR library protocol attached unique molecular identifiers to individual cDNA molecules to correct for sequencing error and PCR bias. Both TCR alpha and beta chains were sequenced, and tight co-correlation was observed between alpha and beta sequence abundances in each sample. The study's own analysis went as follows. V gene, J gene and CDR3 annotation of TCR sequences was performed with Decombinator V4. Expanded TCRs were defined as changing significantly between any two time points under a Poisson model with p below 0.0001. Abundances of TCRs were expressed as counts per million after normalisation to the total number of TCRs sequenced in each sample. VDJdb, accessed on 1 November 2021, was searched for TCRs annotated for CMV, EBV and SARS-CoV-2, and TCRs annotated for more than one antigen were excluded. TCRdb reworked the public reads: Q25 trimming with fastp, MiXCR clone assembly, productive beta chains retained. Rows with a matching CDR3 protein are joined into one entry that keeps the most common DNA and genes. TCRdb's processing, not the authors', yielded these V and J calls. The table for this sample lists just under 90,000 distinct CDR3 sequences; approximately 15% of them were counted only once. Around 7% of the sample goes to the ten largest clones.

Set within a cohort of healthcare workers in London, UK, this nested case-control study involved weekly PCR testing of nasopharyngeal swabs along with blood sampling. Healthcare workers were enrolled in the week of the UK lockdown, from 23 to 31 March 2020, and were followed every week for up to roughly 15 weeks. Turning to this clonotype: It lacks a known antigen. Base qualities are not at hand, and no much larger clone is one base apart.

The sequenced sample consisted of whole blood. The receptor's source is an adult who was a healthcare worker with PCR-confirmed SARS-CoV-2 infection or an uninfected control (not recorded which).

The CDR3 is CASSPRNYEQYF. The base sequence is TGTGCCAGCAGTCCCCGGAACTACGAGCAGTACTTC. The rearranged chain carries TRBV6-2 or TRBV6-3 and TRBJ2-7, with the D gene uncertain. CDR1 and CDR2, looked up from the germline V gene, are MNHEY and SVGEGT. Trimming removed 5 bases from V and 3 bases from J, leaving 8 bases between the germline ends. There are 12 amino acids in the CDR3, from cysteine to phenylalanine inclusive. CDR3 DNA is the only sequence kept; it has 36 bases, read in frame from the first base.